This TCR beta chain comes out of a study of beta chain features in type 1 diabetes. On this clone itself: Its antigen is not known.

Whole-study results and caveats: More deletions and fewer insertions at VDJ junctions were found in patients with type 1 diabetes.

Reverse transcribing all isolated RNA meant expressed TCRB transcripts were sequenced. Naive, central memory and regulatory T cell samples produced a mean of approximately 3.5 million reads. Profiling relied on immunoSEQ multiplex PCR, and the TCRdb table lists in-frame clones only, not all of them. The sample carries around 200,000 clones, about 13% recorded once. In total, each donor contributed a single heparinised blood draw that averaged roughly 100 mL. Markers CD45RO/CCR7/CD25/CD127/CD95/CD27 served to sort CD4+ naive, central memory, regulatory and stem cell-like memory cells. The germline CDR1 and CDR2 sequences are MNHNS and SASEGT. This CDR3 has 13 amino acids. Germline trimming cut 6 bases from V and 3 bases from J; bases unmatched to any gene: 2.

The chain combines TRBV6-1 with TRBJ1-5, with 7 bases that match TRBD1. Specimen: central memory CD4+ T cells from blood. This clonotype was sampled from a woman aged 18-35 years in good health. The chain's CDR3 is CASRTGFNQPQHF. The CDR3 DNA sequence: TGTGCCAGCAGGACAGGGTTCAATCAGCCCCAGCATTTT.